The 15 T cell receptor beta chains below all came from one sample that was sequenced in a study of molecular identifiers for immune sequencing clone quantification. In TCRdb, the PCR reads were re-called with MiXCR into one record per CDR3 protein. The table records a few hundred thousand distinct CDR3 sequences, roughly 23% of them present only once. What was sequenced was naive CD8+ T cells from blood, with Jurkat cell RNA spiked in. The subset is: FACS-sorted CD8+CD4-CCR7+CD45RA+ naive T cells. Receptor source: a human donor in good health. Some libraries in this study had Jurkat cell RNA spiked in.

This clonotype has more than one count but fewer than ten. The rearrangement links TRBV25-1 to TRBJ2-3, with 8 positions matching TRBD1. Germline CDR1 MGHDK, CDR2 SYGVNS. CDR3 length: 14 residues. V lost 4 bases, J lost 6 bases, and 6 bases stayed unmatched. CDR3 in DNA: TGTGCCAGCAGTGCGGTCAGGGGGCTTGATACGCAGTATTTT. It specifies CASSAVRGLDTQYF.

This clonotype was seen a few times. Written as DNA, the CDR3 is TGCGCCAGCAGCCAAGATCTAGGACAGCAAACAGAGACCCAGTACTTC. Its translation is CASSQDLGQQTETQYF. The chain links TRBV4-1 to TRBJ2-5, with D possibly TRBD1 on 6 matching bases. Looked up from germline, CDR1 is MGHRA and CDR2 is YSYEKL. V was clipped by 0 bases and J by 4 bases, with 15 bases between them. The length of the CDR3 is 16 residues.

The chain combines TRBV12-3 or TRBV12-4 with TRBJ1-1; D unclear. The V gene lost 5 bases and the J gene lost 3 bases, with 13 bases spanning the gap. The CDR3 extends over 14 amino acids. CDR3 coding DNA: TGTGCCAGCAGTACCTGGCCGGAAGACACTGAAGCTTTCTTT. Protein sequence: CASSTWPEDTEAFF.

This clonotype came up once. The CDR3 is CASSQTFRGEETQYF. Here the CDR3 DNA reads TGCGCCAGCAGCCAAACGTTCAGGGGCGAGGAGACCCAGTACTTC. The chain employs TRBV4-3 and TRBJ2-5, with TRBD1 as a possible D gene (6 bases). Germline CDR1 is LGHNA and CDR2 is YSLEER. Deletions cut 2 bases from V and 5 bases from J, with 15 bases between. The CDR3 has 15 residues.

This clonotype was detected ten times or more. The J gene is TRBJ2-2, the V gene TRBV7-9; 8 bases line up with TRBD2. CDR3 length equals 15 residues. V shed 4 bases, J shed 6 bases, and the junction held 7 bases outside the gene matches. CDR1 is SEHNR, CDR2 FQNEAQ, per germline (reference sequence). CDR3 sequence reads: CASSSPSGRAGELFF. The CDR3 DNA sequence: TGTGCCAGCAGCTCACCCAGCGGGAGAGCCGGGGAGCTGTTTTTT.

For this clonotype: One end of the junction fails to match germline, which may point to a read error. The chain uses TRBV6-5 and TRBJ2-7; D may be TRBD1 (5 bases). This CDR3 is 12 amino acids long. The V gene's germline CDR1 is MNHEY and CDR2 SVGAGI. CDR3 loop: CASGVQGGEQCF. The DNA for the CDR3 is TGTGCCAGCGGGGTCCAGGGCGGCGAGCAGTGCTTC.

This clonotype was seen repeatedly, ten times or more. This chain uses TRBV13 with TRBJ1-5; TRBD1 matches at 7 bases. The CDR3 runs 14 residues. CDR1 is PRHDT, CDR2 FYEKMQ, per germline (reference sequence). After removal of 3 bases from V and 6 bases from J, the junction contained 5 bases not matched to a gene. CDR3 nucleotides: TGTGCCAGCAGCTTCCGGGACAGCGGTCAGCCCCAGCATTTT. This sequence encodes CASSFRDSGQPQHF.

This chain connects TRBV11-2 to TRBJ2-4; TRBD2 is a possible D gene (5 bases). Trimming took off 1 base at V and 8 bases at J, with 15 bases between the two ends. In germline, CDR1 is SGHAT, CDR2 FQNNGV. CDR3 length: 15 amino acids. The CDR3 protein is CASSLVLGLEDIQYF. CDR3 in DNA: TGTGCCAGCAGCTTAGTTCTCGGACTCGAGGACATTCAGTACTTC.

This clonotype was recorded many times. The chain recombines TRBV5-7 with TRBJ2-5, with D unclear. TRBV5-7 is an ORF, and what it does is uncertain. This CDR3 is 11 amino acids long. V lost 3 bases and J 9 bases, leaving 9 bases between the germline ends. The chain's CDR3 is CASSSHEAQYF. DNA of the CDR3: TGTGCCAGCAGCTCACACGAAGCCCAGTACTTC.

This clonotype has only one observation. A much larger clone sits a single nucleotide away, making a read error possible. The CDR3 end shows no conserved phenylalanine or tryptophan, and so a read error is likely. This chain connects TRBV29-1 to TRBJ1-1; D gene uncertain. This CDR3 has 14 amino acids. Trimming shortened V by 4 bases and J by 0 bases, and 12 bases separated the two germline ends. Germline V gene lookup returns CDR1 SQVTM and CDR2 ANQGSEA. The CDR3 coding sequence is TGCAGCGTTGTCATGGGCAGCCTGAACACTGAAGCTTTCCTT. It translates to CSVVMGSLNTEAFL.

Notes on this clonotype: This may arise from a read error, as a much more abundant clone is one base away. The V and J genes are TRBV6-1 and TRBJ2-7, with a tentative D call TRBD2 (6 bases). The germline gives CDR1 MNHNS, CDR2 SASEGT. The CDR3 runs to 15 residues. This CDR3 is CACSEWWAGRNEQYF. CDR3 coding DNA: TGTGCCTGCAGTGAATGGTGGGCAGGGAGGAACGAGCAGTACTTC.

As concerns this clonotype: One end of the junction varies from germline; a read error may be responsible. The chain employs TRBV5-8 and TRBJ2-5, with a possible D match to TRBD2 (5 bases). The germline V gene encodes CDR1 SGHTS and CDR2 YDEGEE. The CDR3 contains 20 residues. Here the CDR3 DNA reads TGTGCCAGCAGCTTGGGTTTTATTGCGTCGGGCGGGCACGCCCAAGAGACTCAGTACTTC. Translation gives CASSLGFIASGGHAQETQYF.

V is TRBV11-2 and J is TRBJ2-1, with 14 bases identical to TRBD2. Germline V lookup: CDR1 SGHAT, CDR2 FQNNGV. V dropped 2 bases and J dropped 5; count of bases not matched to a gene: 8. There are 18 residues in the CDR3. The CDR3 DNA is TGTGCCAGCAGCTTAACCGGGACTAGCGGGGGTTACCACAATGAGCAGTTCTTC. This sequence encodes CASSLTGTSGGYHNEQFF.

About this clonotype itself: Being one base from a much bigger clone, this may be a read error. V gene TRBV7-6 combines with J gene TRBJ1-2, with D unclear. In germline, CDR1 is SGHVS, CDR2 FNYEAQ. The CDR3 runs 13 residues. CDR3 in amino acids: CASSPETNHGYTF. The DNA for the CDR3 is TGTGCCAGCAGCCCAGAGACTAACCATGGCTACACCTTC.

As concerns this clonotype: It may be a read error: a sequence one base away is much more abundant. This chain links TRBV7-9 with TRBJ2-2; no reliable D call. Germline CDR1 and CDR2: SEHNR and FQNEAQ (reference sequence). The CDR3 is 13 residues long. CDR3 loop: CAGSFRDHGELFF. DNA for the CDR3: TGTGCCGGCAGCTTTAGGGATCACGGGGAGCTGTTTTTT.